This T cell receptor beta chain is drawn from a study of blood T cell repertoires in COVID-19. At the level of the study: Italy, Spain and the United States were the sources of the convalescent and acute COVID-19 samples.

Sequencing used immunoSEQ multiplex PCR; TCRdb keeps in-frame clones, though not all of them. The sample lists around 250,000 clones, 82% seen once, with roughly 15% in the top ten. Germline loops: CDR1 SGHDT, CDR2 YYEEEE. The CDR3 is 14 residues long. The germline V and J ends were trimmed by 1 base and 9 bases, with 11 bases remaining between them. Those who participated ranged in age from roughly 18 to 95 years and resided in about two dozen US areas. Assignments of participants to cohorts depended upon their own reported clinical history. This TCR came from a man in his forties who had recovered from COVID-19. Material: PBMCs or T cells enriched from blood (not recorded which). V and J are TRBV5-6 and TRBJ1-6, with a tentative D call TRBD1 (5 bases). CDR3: CASSLRGSTSPLHF. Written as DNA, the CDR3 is TGTGCCAGCAGCTTGAGGGGTTCAACTTCACCCCTCCACTTT.